The sequence of this TCR beta chain was determined in a study of CXCR3-negative and CXCR3-positive naive CD8 T cells. UMI-labeled 5' RACE yielded the TRB cDNA libraries. No DNA is given; TCRdb re-called the 5' RACE reads and lists each CDR3 protein once. This sample's table has around 8,400 distinct CDR3 sequences. Sequencing used naive CXCR3- CD8+ T cells from blood. Subset defined: CD45RO-CCR7+CD27+CD95- naive CD8+ T cells lacking CXCR3 (TNR3-). The sequence was collected from a human donor in good health. Some clones in this sample may be carry-over from other donors' samples.

CDR3 sequence: CSVETSGNLWETQYF. The rearrangement uses TRBV29-1 and TRBJ2-5; TCRdb outputs TRBD2, but without DNA this stays unchecked. Germline V gene data show CDR1 as SQVTM and CDR2 as ANQGSEA. CDR3 size: 15 residues. Using reference TRBV29-1 and TRBJ2-5 for the parts outside the CDR3, the full variable domain is SAVISQKPSRDICQRGTSLTIQCQVDSQVTMMFWYRQQPGQSLTLIATANQGSEATYESGFVIDKFPISRPNLTFSTLTVSNMSPEDSSIYLCSVETSGNLWETQYFGPGTRLLVL.